This T cell receptor beta chain stems from a study of blood T cells in healthy people across ages. Study-level findings and limits: Long-lived and aged donors differed, with more naive CD4+ cells and higher diversity in the long-lived. Lack of knowledge of donor CMV status possibly confounded expanded clonotype changes.

This CDR3 contains 14 residues. Trimming removed 4 bases from V and 9 bases from J, with 16 bases in between. Germline CDR1 reads MNHEY; CDR2 reads SVGAGI. Points on this clonotype: Antigen unknown.

With a J-beta primer mix and a sample-barcoded 5' primer, a second PCR ran about 6 to 11 cycles. Each cDNA molecule carried a tag from a template-switch adaptor that contained 12 random nucleotides. Researchers report that each sample yielded at least 2.5 million CDR3-containing paired-end reads. Each CDR3 protein gets one entry after TCRdb re-called the 5' RACE reads with MiXCR. This repertoire shows 1,800,000 or so distinct CDR3 sequences, approximately 40% found once; its top ten account for roughly 23%. Sequencing used blood. This TCR was recovered from a human donor in good health. The chain has TRBV6-5 and TRBJ2-1; maybe TRBD1 (6 bases). The CDR3 nucleotides read TGTGCCAGCAGTTCGTCGTCGCGACAGGTTGAGCAGTTCTTC. This gives the protein CASSSSSRQVEQFF.